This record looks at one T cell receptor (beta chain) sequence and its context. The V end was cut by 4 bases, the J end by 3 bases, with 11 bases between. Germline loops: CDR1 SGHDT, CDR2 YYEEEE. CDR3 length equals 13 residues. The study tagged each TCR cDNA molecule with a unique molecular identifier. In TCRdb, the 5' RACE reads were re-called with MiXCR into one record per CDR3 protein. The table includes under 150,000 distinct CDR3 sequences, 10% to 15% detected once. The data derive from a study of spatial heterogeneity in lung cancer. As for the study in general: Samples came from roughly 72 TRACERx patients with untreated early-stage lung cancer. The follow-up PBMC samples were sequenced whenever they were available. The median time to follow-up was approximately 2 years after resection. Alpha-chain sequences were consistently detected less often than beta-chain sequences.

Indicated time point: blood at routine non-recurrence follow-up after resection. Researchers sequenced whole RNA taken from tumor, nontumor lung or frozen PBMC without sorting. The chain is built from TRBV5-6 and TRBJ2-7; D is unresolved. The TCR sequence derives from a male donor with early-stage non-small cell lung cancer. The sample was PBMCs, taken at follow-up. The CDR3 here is CASSPTRNYEQYF. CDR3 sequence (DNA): TGTGCCAGCAGCCCGACACGGAACTACGAGCAGTACTTC.